Below, 10 T cell receptor beta chains from the same sample are listed, as sequenced in a study of blood T cell repertoires in COVID-19. Profiled with immunoSEQ multiplex PCR; TCRdb holds only in-frame clones, not every one. The sample holds about 310,000 clones; 70% to 90% are singletons and the top ten take about 7.8%. The sample comprised peripheral blood. These receptors were collected from a woman aged 45-59 years who had recovered from COVID-19.

The rearrangement links TRBV7-2 to TRBJ1-1; 9 bases align to TRBD1. This CDR3 is built from 15 residues. Germline CDR1 reads SGHTA; CDR2 reads FQGNSA. Germline trimming cut 2 bases from V and 1 base from J; bases unmatched to any gene: 2. Here the CDR3 DNA reads TGTGCCAGCAGCTTACCGGGACAGGGGAACACTGAAGCTTTCTTT. It yields the protein CASSLPGQGNTEAFF.

This clone was detected once. The chain has TRBV2 and TRBJ1-3; D not certain. The V end lost 4 bases, the J end lost 0 bases, and 13 bases lay between the germline ends. CDR3 length equals 16 residues. Looked up from germline, CDR1 is SNHLY and CDR2 is FYNNEI. CDR3 DNA: TGTGCCAGCAGTGGGGCAGACATACTCTCTGGAAACACCATATATTTT. Translated: CASSGADILSGNTIYF.

The V and J genes are TRBV18 and TRBJ2-7, with a weak D call TRBD1 (5 bases). The V gene's germline CDR1 is KGHSH and CDR2 LQKENI. Trimming stripped 6 bases from V and 2 bases from J, with 11 bases between. The CDR3 is made up of 13 amino acids. CDR3 loop: CASSRTQTYEQYF. In DNA form, the CDR3 reads TGTGCCAGCTCGCGGACACAGACCTACGAGCAGTACTTC.

The CDR3 spells CASSLSWGGTGAYEQYF. CDR3 nucleotide sequence: TGTGCCAGCAGTTTATCCTGGGGCGGGACGGGCGCCTACGAGCAGTACTTC. The genes are TRBV27 and TRBJ2-7, with D maybe TRBD2 (6 bases). Germline CDR1 MNHEY, CDR2 SMNVEV (reference sequence). The V end was cut by 0 bases, the J end by 2 bases, with 17 bases between. This CDR3 region has 17 residues.

The chain combines TRBV6-2 or TRBV6-3 with TRBJ2-1, with a possible D match to TRBD2 (7 bases). CDR1 MNHEY and CDR2 SVGEGT come from the germline V gene. The V end was cut by 2 bases, the J end by 3 bases, with 14 bases between. The CDR3 covers 16 residues. The CDR3 DNA reads TGTGCCAGCAGTTACGTCTGGGGGGGCCGCTACAATGAGCAGTTCTTC. Protein sequence: CASSYVWGGRYNEQFF.

There are a few counts of this clone. CDR3 region: CASSSNTGELFF. In DNA form, the CDR3 reads TGTGCCAGCAGCTCAAACACCGGGGAGCTGTTTTTT. This chain links TRBV11-3 with TRBJ2-2; D unresolved. Germline CDR1 reads SGHNT; CDR2 reads YENEEA. The CDR3 runs to 12 residues. V lost 4 bases and J lost 2, with 2 bases in between.

The DNA for the CDR3 is TGTGCCAGCAGTTTCGCCAGGGTCGGCGATGAAAAACTGTTTTTT. As protein: CASSFARVGDEKLFF. The chain joins TRBV28 to TRBJ1-4, with TRBD1 as a possible D gene (5 bases). Germline V gives CDR1 MDHEN, CDR2 SYDVKM. V was cut by 3 bases and J by 6 bases, with 14 bases left in between. CDR3 size: 15 residues.

The rearrangement joins TRBV4-1 to TRBJ2-7; D remains ambiguous. CDR1 is MGHRA, CDR2 YSYEKL, per germline. The CDR3 is 14 amino acids. The V gene lost 1 base and the J gene lost 1 base, with 8 bases spanning the gap. The CDR3 spells CASSQGSRSYEQYF. DNA of the CDR3: TGCGCCAGCAGCCAAGGAAGCCGATCCTACGAGCAGTACTTC.

With respect to this clone: This sample also contains other DNA sequences that code for the same CDR3. The chain links TRBV30 to TRBJ2-7; D remains unclear. Trimming took 0 bases from V and 3 from J, leaving 6 bases between them. The CDR3 is made up of 12 amino acids. Per the germline V gene, CDR1 is GTSNPN and CDR2 is SVGIG (reference sequence). The CDR3 nucleotides read TGTGCCTGGAGTGTATCGGGCTACGAGCAGTACTTC. Protein sequence: CAWSVSGYEQYF.

V gene TRBV5-1 combines with J gene TRBJ2-7; D possibly corresponds to TRBD1 (5 bases). The CDR3 loop spans 15 amino acids. The germline V gene encodes CDR1 SGHRS and CDR2 YFSETQ. Trimming removed 0 bases at V and 4 bases at J, with 14 bases between. CDR3 residues: CASSLGEGAQYEQYF. In DNA form, the CDR3 reads TGCGCCAGCAGCTTGGGCGAAGGGGCGCAGTACGAGCAGTACTTC.